The sequence of this TCR beta chain was determined in a study of T cell responses to AZD1222 COVID-19 vaccine. Whole-study findings and limits: Nearly half of spike-specific TCRs reportedly go after variant regions that carry no mutations.

Repertoires were generated with immunoSEQ multiplex PCR, while TCRdb's copy carries only in-frame clones and drops some. The top ten hold around 5.1% of the sample, which has approximately 97,000 clones, about 85% seen once. Germline CDR1 reads SGHKS; CDR2 reads YYEKEE (reference sequence). The CDR3 is made up of 16 amino acids. V gave up 3 bases and J gave up 7 bases, with 17 bases separating them. Worth noting for this clone: The antigen is not known.

This specimen consisted of peripheral blood, obtained on day 0 of AZD1222 vaccination. The source is an adult in good health. This chain links TRBV5-5 with TRBJ1-6; D is perhaps TRBD1 (6 bases). The CDR3 loop is CASSSRWGQRNSPLHF. CDR3 sequence (DNA): TGTGCCAGCAGCTCGCGGTGGGGGCAACGAAATTCACCCCTCCACTTT. Full variable domain (missing parts from reference TRBV5-5 and TRBJ1-6): DAGVTQSPTHLIKTRGQQVTLRCSPISGHKSVSWYQQVLGQGPQFIFQYYEKEERGRGNFPDRFSARQFPNYSSELNVNALLLGDSALYLCASSSRWGQRNSPLHFGNGTRLTVT.